The 26 T cell receptor beta chains reported below all come from one sample, sequenced in a study of CD8 T cells in ankylosing spondylitis. TCRdb itself ran the 5' RACE reads through MiXCR, one entry per CDR3 protein. This table holds around 130,000 distinct CDR3 sequences, roughly 13% found once. Sequenced material: blood, either unsorted or a sorted T cell fraction (not recorded which). The receptor source for this set is a female donor with ankylosing spondylitis or in good health (not recorded which).

Turning to this clonotype: This may be a read error: a much more frequent sequence differs by one nucleotide. This chain joins TRBV28 and TRBJ2-5; 9 bases map to TRBD1. The CDR3 extends over 15 amino acids. Germline values: CDR1 MDHEN, CDR2 SYDVKM. The CDR3 bases are TGTGCCAGCAGTTTAGCCGGGACAGGGAAAGAGGCCCAGTACTTC. Translating it yields CASSLAGTGKEAQYF.

This clonotype appeared a few times. The chain is built from TRBV7-9 and TRBJ2-3, with TRBD2 matching 7 bases. In germline, CDR1 is SEHNR, CDR2 FQNEAQ (reference sequence). With 5 bases clipped from V and 7 bases from J, the junction kept 9 bases outside the gene matches. The CDR3 sequence is 14 residues long. DNA for the CDR3: TGTGCCAGCAGCCCGTCGACTAGCAAACATACGCAGTATTTT. Protein sequence: CASSPSTSKHTQYF. Variable domain in full (rest from reference TRBV7-9 and TRBJ2-3): DTGVSQNPRHKITKRGQNVTFRCDPISEHNRLYWYRQTLGQGPEFLTYFQNEAQLEKSRLLSDRFSAERPKGSFSTLEIQRTEQGDSAMYLCASSPSTSKHTQYFGPGTRLTVL.

Ten or more counts support this clonotype. This chain connects TRBV20-1 to TRBJ2-7, with 9 nucleotides matching TRBD1. Unmatched junction bases numbered 6, after V lost 6 bases and J lost 3 bases. The germline V gene has CDR1 DFQATT and CDR2 SNEGSKA (reference sequence). The CDR3 covers 13 residues. The CDR3 here is CSARQGVVYEQYF. The DNA of the CDR3 is TGCAGTGCCCGACAGGGGGTAGTCTACGAGCAGTACTTC.

This clonotype appeared a few times. The CDR3 protein is CASSLSRGGQADYEQYF. In nucleotides, the CDR3 is TGTGCCAGCAGCTTATCTAGGGGCGGACAGGCCGACTACGAGCAGTACTTC. This chain uses TRBV7-9 with TRBJ2-7, with 7 bases lining up with TRBD1. V lost 2 bases and J lost 3; bases outside the gene matches: 13. The CDR3 spans 17 residues. Germline loops: CDR1 SEHNR, CDR2 FQNEAQ (reference sequence).

The chain carries TRBV5-1 and TRBJ2-1; 12 positions match TRBD2. Per the germline V gene, CDR1 is SGHRS and CDR2 is YFSETQ. This CDR3 spans 16 amino acids. With 1 base clipped from V and 6 bases from J, the junction kept 5 bases outside the gene matches. CDR3 coding DNA: TGCGCCAGCAGCTTGCGACTAGCGGGAGTTAGCAATGAGCAGTTCTTC. Its protein product is CASSLRLAGVSNEQFF.

This clonotype has ten or more counts. The chain links TRBV11-3 to TRBJ2-2; D gene unclear. The germline CDR1 and CDR2 sequences are SGHNT and YENEEA. The length of the CDR3 is 14 residues. Trimming removed 0 bases at V and 3 bases at J, with 5 bases between. CDR3 sequence: CASSLESYTGELFF. Here the CDR3 DNA reads TGTGCCAGCAGCTTAGAAAGTTACACCGGGGAGCTGTTTTTT.

This clonotype has just a few counts. The chain links TRBV28 to TRBJ1-5; D ambiguous. This CDR3 region has 14 residues. Trimming took off 2 bases at V and 4 bases at J, with 9 bases between the two ends. Per germline, CDR1 MDHEN and CDR2 SYDVKM. The CDR3 region has the DNA TGTGCCAGCAGTTTAGTACAGCAAAATCAGCCCCAGCATTTT. Translation: CASSLVQQNQPQHF.

This clonotype was seen only a few times. The rearrangement uses TRBV18 and TRBJ2-3, with 8 bases identical to TRBD2. The germline gives CDR1 KGHSH, CDR2 LQKENI. CDR3 size: 17 residues. The J segment lost 3 bases and the V segment lost 2 bases, leaving 10 bases of the junction unmatched. Here the CDR3 reads CASSPESRGGRTDTQYF. Written as DNA, the CDR3 is TGTGCCAGCTCACCAGAAAGCCGCGGGGGGAGGACAGATACGCAGTATTTT.

This clonotype has just a few counts. The V gene is TRBV12-3 or TRBV12-4, the J gene TRBJ2-1; 7 nucleotides align to TRBD1. The CDR3 runs to 14 residues. V trimming: 8 bases; J trimming: 3 bases; junction bases outside the gene matches: 7. CDR3 amino acids: CASFGQANYNEQFF. The CDR3 nucleotides read TGTGCCAGCTTCGGACAGGCAAACTACAATGAGCAGTTCTTC.

Many counts were recorded for this clonotype. The genes are TRBV7-9 and TRBJ2-1; TRBD1 matches 7 bases. J was trimmed by 4 bases and V by 10 bases; bases with no gene match: 7. CDR1 is SEHNR, CDR2 FQNEAQ, per germline (reference sequence). This CDR3 region has 13 residues. CDR3 sequence (DNA): TGTGCCACCCGAGGGGGCTCTTACAATGAGCAGTTCTTC. Amino acids: CATRGGSYNEQFF.

This clonotype was counted ten times or more. The junction does not match germline at one end; this may be a read error. The chain couples TRBV29-1 to TRBJ2-3; no reliable D call. This CDR3 region has 10 residues. Looked up from germline, CDR1 is SQVTM and CDR2 is ANQGSEA. The CDR3: CSGETDTQYF. The CDR3 DNA reads as TGCAGCGGTGAAACAGATACGCAGTATTTT.

This clonotype has just a few counts. The chain carries TRBV29-1 and TRBJ1-1, with D uncertain. CDR3 length equals 11 residues. V was pared by 4 bases and J by 8 bases, with 11 bases between. Per germline, CDR1 SQVTM and CDR2 ANQGSEA. The CDR3 is CSVAAAVEAFF. DNA of the CDR3: TGCAGCGTTGCGGCAGCCGTAGAAGCTTTCTTT.

This rearrangement joins TRBV3-1 to TRBJ2-1; D is ambiguous. In germline, CDR1 is LGHDT, CDR2 YNNKEL (reference sequence). V was trimmed by 3 bases and J by 10 bases, leaving 13 bases between them. This CDR3 is built from 13 residues. CDR3 protein: CASSQTGPQEQFF. The CDR3, as DNA: TGTGCCAGCAGCCAGACCGGCCCGCAAGAGCAGTTCTTC.

The chain links TRBV29-1 to TRBJ2-5; TRBD2 aligns across 7 bases. Germline CDR1 is SQVTM and CDR2 is ANQGSEA. V lost 1 base to trimming and J lost 4 bases; unmatched junction nucleotides: 9. CDR3 length: 15 residues. This CDR3 is CSVEVGGGGRETQYF. The CDR3 DNA reads TGCAGCGTTGAAGTTGGCGGGGGAGGTCGAGAGACCCAGTACTTC.

This chain uses TRBV20-1 with TRBJ2-6; no firm D call. Trimming took 7 bases from V and 1 from J, leaving 2 bases between them. CDR1 DFQATT and CDR2 SNEGSKA come from the germline V gene (reference sequence). This CDR3 region has 11 residues. The CDR3 DNA is TGCAGTGTTTCTGGGGCCAACGTCCTGACTTTC. As protein: CSVSGANVLTF.

This clonotype was seen only a few times. V gene TRBV7-6 combines with J gene TRBJ2-3; a weak D match, TRBD1 (5 bases). The V and J ends lost 8 bases and 3 bases respectively, with 15 bases between them. Germline loops: CDR1 SGHVS, CDR2 FNYEAQ. This CDR3 comprises 14 residues. The CDR3 loop reads CASANPGATDTQYF. For the CDR3, the DNA is TGTGCCAGCGCTAACCCTGGGGCAACAGATACGCAGTATTTT.

This sequence joins TRBV19 and TRBJ2-2, with 9 positions matching TRBD1. V lost 4 bases and J lost 5; bases outside the gene matches: 2. The length of the CDR3 is 14 residues. Germline CDR1 LNHDA, CDR2 SQIVND (reference sequence). Written as DNA, the CDR3 is TGTGCCAGTAGTAGGGGGACAGGGACCGGGGAGCTGTTTTTT. It translates to CASSRGTGTGELFF.

The sample holds a few counts of this clonotype. This chain links TRBV6-1 with TRBJ1-6; 7 bases match TRBD1. Unmatched junction bases numbered 7, after V lost 4 bases and J lost 7 bases. Per germline, CDR1 MNHNS and CDR2 SASEGT. The CDR3 has 15 amino acids. CDR3 protein: CASSGRTGKNSPLHF. For the CDR3, the DNA is TGTGCCAGCAGTGGGCGGACAGGAAAGAATTCACCCCTCCACTTT.

This clonotype has just a few counts. The chain combines TRBV28 with TRBJ2-5; 7 bases are shared with TRBD1. Germline V gene sequence: CDR1 MDHEN, CDR2 SYDVKM. The CDR3 length is 15 residues. The J segment lost 3 bases and the V segment lost 5 bases, leaving 9 bases of the junction unmatched. CDR3 DNA: TGTGCCAGCAGTGAAACCGGGACAGCAAAAGAGACCCAGTACTTC. Encoded protein: CASSETGTAKETQYF. Based on the CDR3 plus reference TRBV28 and TRBJ2-5, the full variable domain is DVKVTQSSRYLVKRTGEKVFLECVQDMDHENMFWYRQDPGLGLRLIYFSYDVKMKEKGDIPEGYSVSREKKERFSLILESASTNQTSMYLCASSETGTAKETQYFGPGTRLLVL.

The chain has TRBV4-1 and TRBJ1-5; D gene uncertain. The CDR3 length is 15 residues. With 0 bases removed from V and 2 bases from J, the gap between germline ends came to 8 bases. CDR1 MGHRA and CDR2 YSYEKL come from the germline V gene. The CDR3 DNA follows: TGCGCCAGCAGCCAAGACGGAACGGGCAATCAGCCCCAGCATTTT. Protein product: CASSQDGTGNQPQHF.

The rearrangement joins TRBV30 to TRBJ1-5, with unresolved D. The CDR3 is made up of 12 amino acids. Trimming removed 1 base from V and 2 bases from J, with 3 bases in between. Germline loops: CDR1 GTSNPN, CDR2 SVGIG (reference sequence). The CDR3 DNA sequence: TGTGCCTGGAGTGAGGGCAATCAGCCCCAGCATTTT. Residues: CAWSEGNQPQHF.

J is TRBJ2-2 and V is TRBV7-2; TRBD1 matches at 9 bases. The V segment lost 6 bases and the J segment 6 bases; nucleotides outside the gene matches: 2. The germline V gene encodes CDR1 SGHTA and CDR2 FQGNSA. CDR3 length: 13 residues. CDR3 sequence reads: CASRHRGPGELFF. CDR3 DNA: TGTGCCAGCAGGCACAGGGGGCCCGGGGAGCTGTTTTTT.

At least ten counts were recorded for this clonotype. The chain employs TRBV9 and TRBJ1-1; D unresolved. V gave up 4 bases and J gave up 0 bases, with 13 bases separating them. Germline V CDR1 and CDR2: SGDLS, YYNGEE. The CDR3 extends over 15 amino acids. CDR3 in amino acids: CASSPRTVLNTEAFF. The DNA of the CDR3 is TGTGCCAGCAGCCCCCGGACGGTCCTGAACACTGAAGCTTTCTTT. Full variable domain (outside the CDR3, taken from reference TRBV9 and TRBJ1-1): DSGVTQTPKHLITATGQRVTLRCSPRSGDLSVYWYQQSLDQGLQFLIQYYNGEERAKGNILERFSAQQFPDLHSELNLSSLELGDSALYFCASSPRTVLNTEAFFGQGTRLTVV.

This clonotype was observed at least ten times. Germline is not matched at one junction end, which may reflect a read error. The chain employs TRBV7-7 and TRBJ1-1; 12 nucleotides agree with TRBD1. The CDR3 extends over 17 amino acids. Germline CDR1 SSHAT, CDR2 FNYEAQ (reference sequence). The CDR3 region is CASTSGQGASVNTEAFF. The CDR3 DNA is TGTGCTAGCACCTCGGGACAGGGGGCGTCCGTGAACACTGAAGCTTTCTTT.

The chain uses TRBV7-2 and TRBJ2-6; D gene unclear. Germline V gene data show CDR1 as SGHTA and CDR2 as FQGNSA. Trimming pared 2 bases from V and 4 bases from J, leaving 9 bases between. This CDR3 is 15 amino acids long. This CDR3 is CASSLIQVGANVLTF. The CDR3 bases are TGTGCCAGCAGCTTAATACAAGTCGGGGCCAACGTCCTGACTTTC.

This clonotype appeared many times. The chain combines TRBV7-8 with TRBJ1-6; D gene uncertain. Germline CDR1 and CDR2: SGHVS and FQNEAQ. The ends were cut back, 2 bases at V and 5 bases at J, with 13 bases in the middle. The CDR3 is made up of 16 amino acids. This CDR3 is CASSLMARTNNSPLHF. DNA for the CDR3: TGTGCCAGCAGCTTAATGGCAAGAACTAATAATTCACCCCTCCACTTT.